This T cell receptor beta chain was recorded in a study of blood T cell repertoires in COVID-19. Across the study: Samples came from the United States, Italy and Spain, spanning acute and convalescent COVID-19. T cells, B-cell-depleted T cells, or PBMCs supplied cDNA or gDNA.

Trimming at V came to 5 bases and at J to 4 bases, leaving 8 bases not matched to a gene. The germline V gene encodes CDR1 MNHEY and CDR2 SVGAGI. The length of the CDR3 is 15 residues. Original methodology: Amplification with reference gene primers provided the estimates of nucleated cell counts. Measured with immunoSEQ multiplex PCR; TCRdb has only the in-frame clones, and not every one. D and trimming come from the DNA, and the V and J calls and clone size come from that table. The sample contains about 320,000 clones, roughly nine tenths of which appear only once. Patients from Seattle were sampled longitudinally, starting during active infection.

The sequenced sample was peripheral blood. This receptor was obtained from a woman aged 25 to 39 with COVID-19, enrolled during active disease. This sequence joins TRBV6-5 and TRBJ1-3; TRBD1 aligns across 7 bases. CDR3 DNA: TGTGCCAGCAGTCAATCGACAGGGTTAGGAAACACCATATATTTT. It encodes CASSQSTGLGNTIYF.